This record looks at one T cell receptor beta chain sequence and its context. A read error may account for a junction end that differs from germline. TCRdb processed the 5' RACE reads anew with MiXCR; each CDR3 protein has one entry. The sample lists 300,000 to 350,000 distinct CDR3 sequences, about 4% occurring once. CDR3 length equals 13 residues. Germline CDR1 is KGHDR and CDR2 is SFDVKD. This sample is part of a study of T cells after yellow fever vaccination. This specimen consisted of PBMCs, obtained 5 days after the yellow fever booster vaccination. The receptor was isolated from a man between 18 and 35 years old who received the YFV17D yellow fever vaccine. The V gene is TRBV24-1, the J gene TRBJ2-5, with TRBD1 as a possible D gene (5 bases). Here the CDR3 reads CATGDRLQETQYF. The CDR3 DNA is TGTGCCACCGGTGACAGATTACAAGAGACCCAGTACTTC.